Here is one TCR beta chain with its context. Its antigen is not identified. Sequencing used immunoSEQ multiplex PCR; TCRdb keeps in-frame clones, though not all of them. The sample lists about 25,000 clones, about three quarters occurring once. Time point of the sample: week 5, during vaccination. Doses of 300 ug of mutant IDH1 20-mer peptide were given with topical imiquimod. Germline V gene lookup returns CDR1 LNHNV and CDR2 YYDKDF (reference sequence). V lost 0 bases and J lost 6, with 12 bases in between. This CDR3 contains 15 residues. These data originate in a study of a mutant IDH1 vaccine in newly diagnosed glioma.

This TCR was sampled from a man aged 35 to 55 with glioma. The J gene is TRBJ1-5, the V gene TRBV15, with a tentative D call TRBD1 (5 bases). Material: PBMCs, obtained from a glioma patient whose treatment included an IDH1 peptide vaccine. The CDR3 bases are TGTGCCACCAGCAGAGATCCGGGGCCGGGTCAGCCCCAGCATTTT. It yields the protein CATSRDPGPGQPQHF. The full variable domain, its missing parts supplied by reference TRBV15 and TRBJ1-5, is DAMVIQNPRYQVTQFGKPVTLSCSQTLNHNVMYWYQQKSSQAPKLLFHYYDKDFNNEADTPDNFQSRRPNTSFCFLDIRSPGLGDTAMYLCATSRDPGPGQPQHFGDGTRLSIL.